What follows are 26 T cell receptor beta chains derived from one specimen sequenced in a study of a mutant IDH1 vaccine in newly diagnosed glioma. Noted time point: baseline, week 1 (first vaccination visit). The treatment here: pre-vaccination baseline after standard-of-care therapy. Measured with immunoSEQ multiplex PCR; TCRdb has only the in-frame clones, and not every one. The sample has tens of thousands of clones, approximately 83% seen once; the top ten hold roughly 2.6%. The source was PBMCs, collected from a glioma patient treated with radiotherapy, temozolomide or both. The source is a man aged 30 to 45 with glioma.

The V call is TRBV15, the J call TRBJ1-6, with 11 bases fitting TRBD1. The CDR3 is 16 amino acids. The junction had 7 bases not matched to a gene; V was cut back by 3 bases and J by 9 bases. Germline assignment: CDR1 LNHNV and CDR2 YYDKDF (reference sequence). CDR3 loop: CATSRMKGQGGSPLHF. The CDR3 DNA is TGTGCCACCAGCAGGATGAAGGGACAGGGGGGTTCACCCCTCCACTTT.

The genes are TRBV2 and TRBJ1-4; no reliable D call. The CDR3 totals 15 residues. CDR1 is SNHLY, CDR2 FYNNEI, per germline. Trimming removed 1 base at V and 6 bases at J, with 12 bases between. The CDR3 DNA reads as TGTGCCAGCAGTGAAGTAGGAAAGGGAGATGAAAAACTGTTTTTT. It codes for CASSEVGKGDEKLFF.

The gene calls are TRBV28 and TRBJ1-4; 7 bases line up with TRBD1. V shed 9 bases, J shed 6 bases, and the junction held 13 bases outside the gene matches. The germline V gene encodes CDR1 MDHEN and CDR2 SYDVKM. There are 15 residues in the CDR3. The CDR3 reads CASSTGGQSHEKLFF. In nucleotides, the CDR3 is TGTGCCAGTAGTACGGGGGGACAGTCCCATGAAAAACTGTTTTTT.

The chain joins TRBV18 to TRBJ1-1; D is unclear. Germline CDR1 is KGHSH and CDR2 is LQKENI. This CDR3 region has 15 residues. Deletions cut 1 base from V and 5 bases from J, with 14 bases between. DNA for the CDR3: TGTGCCAGCTCACCACGTGACACACGCTTAACTGAAGCTTTCTTT. Amino acid sequence: CASSPRDTRLTEAFF.

The V and J genes are TRBV5-6 and TRBJ2-1, with unresolved D. V was shortened by 1 base and J by 5 bases, with 4 bases between the two germline ends. CDR1 is SGHDT, CDR2 YYEEEE, per germline. CDR3 length: 12 residues. The CDR3 sequence is CASSLTDNEQFF. DNA of the CDR3: TGTGCCAGCAGCTTGACAGACAATGAGCAGTTCTTC.

The chain recombines TRBV7-2 with TRBJ1-5; D not resolved. Germline lookup yields CDR1 SGHTA and CDR2 FQGNSA. The CDR3 consists of 12 residues. V gave up 5 bases and J gave up 6 bases, with 8 bases separating them. The CDR3 is CASSLSAQPQHF. The CDR3 DNA reads as TGTGCCAGCAGCCTGAGTGCTCAGCCCCAGCATTTT.

This chain connects TRBV27 to TRBJ1-1; D possibly corresponds to TRBD1 (6 bases). The length of the CDR3 is 16 residues. Trimming took off 4 bases at V and 1 base at J, with 16 bases between the two ends. The germline V gene encodes CDR1 MNHEY and CDR2 SMNVEV (reference sequence). Written as DNA, the CDR3 is TGTGCCAGCAGTTCGCCCGGGAACAGGGAGAACACTGAAGCTTTCTTT. This sequence encodes CASSSPGNRENTEAFF.

This clone showed up just a few times. The chain carries TRBV7-6 and TRBJ1-1; possible D gene TRBD1, 5 bases. Trimming removed 5 bases at V and 1 base at J, with 11 bases between. The length of the CDR3 is 14 residues. Germline V gene lookup returns CDR1 SGHVS and CDR2 FNYEAQ. The CDR3 sequence: CASSPGRQNTEAFF. The CDR3 nucleotides read TGTGCCAGCAGCCCGGGACGGCAGAACACTGAAGCTTTCTTT.

The V call is TRBV7-2, the J call TRBJ2-7; D may be TRBD1 or TRBD2 (6 bases each). This CDR3 has 13 residues. V shed 1 base and J shed 5 bases, with 9 bases lying between them. Germline CDR1 is SGHTA and CDR2 is FQGNSA. DNA of the CDR3: TGTGCCAGCAGCTTAGTGGGGGGCAACGAGCAGTACTTC. Encoded protein: CASSLVGGNEQYF.

This chain connects TRBV11-3 to TRBJ2-2; D possibly corresponds to TRBD2 (5 bases). Germline loops: CDR1 SGHNT, CDR2 YENEEA. Trimming removed 4 bases at V and 5 bases at J, with 20 bases between. The CDR3 has 17 residues. CDR3 protein: CASSSSTAPGWTGELFF. Here the CDR3 DNA reads TGTGCCAGCAGCTCTTCAACTGCCCCGGGGTGGACCGGGGAGCTGTTTTTT. The full variable domain, completed using reference TRBV11-3 and TRBJ2-2, is EAGVVQSPRYKIIEKKQPVAFWCNPISGHNTLYWYLQNLGQGPELLIRYENEEAVDDSQLPKDRFSAERLKGVDSTLKIQPAELGDSAVYLCASSSSTAPGWTGELFFGEGSRLTVL.

The gene calls are TRBV10-2 and TRBJ1-2; D is ambiguous. There are 13 residues in the CDR3. The V end lost 0 bases, the J end lost 4 bases, and 6 bases lay between the germline ends. Germline values: CDR1 WSHSY, CDR2 SAAADI. This chain's CDR3 is CASSESNIYGYTF. Written as DNA, the CDR3 is TGCGCCAGCAGTGAGTCGAATATCTATGGCTACACCTTC.

This clone was counted only a few times. The chain employs TRBV2 and TRBJ1-1, with a weak D call TRBD1 (6 bases). Trimming removed 3 bases at V and 11 bases at J, with 25 bases between. Per germline, CDR1 SNHLY and CDR2 FYNNEI. This CDR3 comprises 16 residues. The CDR3 nucleotides read TGTGCCAGCAGTGATGTTCGGGACCAGGGGAAGCCGGAGGCTTTCTTT. This encodes CASSDVRDQGKPEAFF.

The chain couples TRBV11-2 to TRBJ1-2, with D uncertain. The CDR3 is made up of 12 amino acids. Germline V CDR1 and CDR2: SGHAT, FQNNGV. V was cut by 0 bases and J by 8 bases, with 7 bases left in between. The CDR3 is CASSLEGRGYTF. The DNA for the CDR3 is TGTGCCAGCAGCTTAGAAGGGAGAGGCTACACCTTC.

CDR3 coding DNA: TGTGCCAGCAGCTTGGATTCAGGGGGAAGCACAGATACGCAGTATTTT. Protein sequence: CASSLDSGGSTDTQYF. The V gene is TRBV5-6, the J gene TRBJ2-3; 7 bases fit TRBD1. J lost 0 bases, V lost 0 bases, and 4 bases had no gene match. Germline V lookup: CDR1 SGHDT, CDR2 YYEEEE. This CDR3 is built from 16 residues.

The V gene is TRBV30, the J gene TRBJ1-2, with D unresolved. CDR1 and CDR2 from the germline V gene are GTSNPN and SVGIG (reference sequence). Between the trimmed V and J ends, which lost 1 base and 8 bases, there was a span of 14 bases. The CDR3 runs to 13 residues. The CDR3 DNA is TGTGCCTGGAGTGAAGCCCACCAGAGGGGCTACACCTTC. Translating gives CAWSEAHQRGYTF.

This chain uses TRBV27 with TRBJ1-1, with D unresolved. CDR1 and CDR2 (germline): MNHEY, SMNVEV (reference sequence). V lost 3 bases and J 2 bases, leaving 10 bases between the germline ends. The CDR3 extends over 14 amino acids. CDR3 region: CASSFGQPNTEAFF. The DNA of the CDR3 is TGTGCCAGCAGTTTTGGGCAGCCTAACACTGAAGCTTTCTTT.

This clone was picked up one time. The CDR3 is CASSEEDREYYGYTF. The CDR3 DNA reads TGTGCCAGCAGTGAGGAGGACAGGGAATACTATGGCTACACCTTC. The chain joins TRBV2 to TRBJ1-2; the match to TRBD1 covers 8 bases. In germline, CDR1 is SNHLY, CDR2 FYNNEI. J was trimmed by 3 bases and V by 3 bases; bases with no gene match: 6. This CDR3 is built from 15 residues.

The gene calls are TRBV27 and TRBJ2-5; 10 bases line up with TRBD1. The CDR3 length is 18 residues. CDR1 and CDR2 (germline): MNHEY, SMNVEV (reference sequence). V was pared by 0 bases and J by 4 bases, with 11 bases of the junction left unmatched. The DNA for the CDR3 is TGTGCCAGCAGTTTATCTCCCCAGGGACAGGGGTTTCGAGAGACCCAGTACTTC. Translation: CASSLSPQGQGFRETQYF.

J is TRBJ2-7 and V is TRBV6-1; 7 positions match TRBD1. J was trimmed by 3 bases and V by 5 bases; bases with no gene match: 7. Germline CDR1 and CDR2: MNHNS and SASEGT. The CDR3 is 14 amino acids. CDR3 nucleotides: TGTGCCAGCAGTTCGCAGGGGGTTCACTACGAGCAGTACTTC. It translates to CASSSQGVHYEQYF.

The V call is TRBV19, the J call TRBJ2-1; 7 bases are shared with TRBD1. CDR3 size: 16 residues. Germline V gene data show CDR1 as LNHDA and CDR2 as SQIVND (reference sequence). The junction had 9 bases not matched to a gene; V was cut back by 3 bases and J by 4 bases. The CDR3 spells CASSIRTGGQYNEQFF. In DNA, the CDR3 is TGTGCCAGTAGTATTAGGACAGGTGGCCAATACAATGAGCAGTTCTTC.

The chain uses TRBV2 and TRBJ1-2; a possible D gene is TRBD1 (5 bases). This CDR3 is 12 amino acids long. The V end lost 8 bases, the J end lost 5 bases, and 12 bases lay between the germline ends. The germline V gene encodes CDR1 SNHLY and CDR2 FYNNEI. CDR3 loop: CASLGETYGYTF. CDR3 in DNA: TGTGCCAGCTTGGGGGAAACGTATGGCTACACCTTC.

The chain is built from TRBV15 and TRBJ1-2, with 10 bases matching TRBD1. The length of the CDR3 is 13 residues. Germline V CDR1 and CDR2: LNHNV, YYDKDF (reference sequence). Trimming removed 8 bases from V and 8 bases from J; junction bases left unmatched: 8. Written as DNA, the CDR3 is TGTGCCACCGGCGACAGGGGGCGTTTGGGCTACACCTTC. Translated, it gives CATGDRGRLGYTF.

The rearrangement joins TRBV13 to TRBJ2-7; TRBD1 agrees at 9 bases. The junction had 3 bases not matched to a gene; V was cut back by 5 bases and J by 1 base. CDR3 length: 14 amino acids. CDR1 and CDR2 from the germline V gene are PRHDT and FYEKMQ (reference sequence). The CDR3 DNA is TGTGCCAGCAGCCCCGGGACAGGGTCCTACGAGCAGTACTTC. This sequence encodes CASSPGTGSYEQYF.

The chain is built from TRBV30 and TRBJ1-3; the D gene is possibly TRBD1 (5 bases). CDR1 is GTSNPN, CDR2 SVGIG, per germline (reference sequence). The V and J ends lost 2 bases and 3 bases respectively, with 14 bases between them. CDR3 length: 15 residues. CDR3 nucleotide sequence: TGTGCCTGGAGTCGACAGCGAATGAATGGAAACACCATATATTTT. Translating it yields CAWSRQRMNGNTIYF.

The chain carries TRBV5-1 and TRBJ2-7, with 8 bases matching TRBD1. With V trimmed by 6 bases and J by 6 bases, 14 bases remained unmatched. From germline, CDR1 is SGHRS and CDR2 YFSETQ. The CDR3 length is 15 residues. CDR3 sequence: CASTPDRGIHLEQYF. As DNA, the CDR3 is TGCGCCAGCACCCCAGACAGGGGCATACATCTCGAGCAGTACTTC.

The chain is built from TRBV5-6 and TRBJ2-1; D not resolved. Trimming cost V 1 base and J 6 bases, with 11 bases left between them. The CDR3 has 14 amino acids. Germline-derived CDR1 and CDR2 are SGHDT and YYEEEE. CDR3 sequence: CASSLLGIGNEQFF. Here the CDR3 DNA reads TGTGCCAGCAGCTTGTTAGGGATCGGCAATGAGCAGTTCTTC.